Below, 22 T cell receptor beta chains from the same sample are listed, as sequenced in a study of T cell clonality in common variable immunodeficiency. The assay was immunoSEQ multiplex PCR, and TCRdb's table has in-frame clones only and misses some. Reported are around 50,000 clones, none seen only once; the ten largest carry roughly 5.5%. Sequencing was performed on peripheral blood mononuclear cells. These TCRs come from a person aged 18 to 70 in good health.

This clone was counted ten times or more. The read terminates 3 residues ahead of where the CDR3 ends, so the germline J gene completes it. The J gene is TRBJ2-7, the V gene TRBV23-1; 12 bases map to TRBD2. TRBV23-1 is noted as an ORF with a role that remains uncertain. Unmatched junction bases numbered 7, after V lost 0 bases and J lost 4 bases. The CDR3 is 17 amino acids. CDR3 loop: CASSQSRLAGATYEQYF. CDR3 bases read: TGCGCCAGCAGTCAATCGAGACTAGCGGGAGCAACGTACGAG.

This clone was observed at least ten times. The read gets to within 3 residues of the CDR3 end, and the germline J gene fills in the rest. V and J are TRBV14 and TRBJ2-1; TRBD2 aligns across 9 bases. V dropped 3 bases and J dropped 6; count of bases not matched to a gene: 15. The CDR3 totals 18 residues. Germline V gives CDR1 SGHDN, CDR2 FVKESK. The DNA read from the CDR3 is TGTGCCAGCAGCCATCAGAGAGTGCCGGGACTAGCCGCCAATGAG. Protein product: CASSHQRVPGLAANE. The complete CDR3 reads CASSHQRVPGLAANEQFF.

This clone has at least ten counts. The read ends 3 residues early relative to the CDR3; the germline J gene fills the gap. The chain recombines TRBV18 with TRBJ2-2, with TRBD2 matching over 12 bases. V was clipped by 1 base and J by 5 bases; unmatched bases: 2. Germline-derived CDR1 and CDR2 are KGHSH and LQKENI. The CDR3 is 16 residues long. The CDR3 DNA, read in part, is TGTGCCAGCTCACCACGACTAGCGGGAGCTACCGGGGAG. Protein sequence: CASSPRLAGATGE. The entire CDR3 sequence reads CASSPRLAGATGELFF.

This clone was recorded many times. The CDR3 DNA, read in part, is TGTGCCAGCAGCCTAGACAGGGCGAGGAACACTGAA. Translation gives CASSLDRARNTE. The full CDR3 protein reads CASSLDRARNTEAFF. The chain combines TRBV7-3 with TRBJ1-1; 7 bases match TRBD1. The CDR3 goes on 3 residues after the read ends, and that part is filled in from the germline J gene. The CDR3 spans 15 residues. J gave up 1 base and V 5 bases, and 7 bases lay outside the gene matches. Germline V gene sequence: CDR1 SGHTA, CDR2 FQGTGA.

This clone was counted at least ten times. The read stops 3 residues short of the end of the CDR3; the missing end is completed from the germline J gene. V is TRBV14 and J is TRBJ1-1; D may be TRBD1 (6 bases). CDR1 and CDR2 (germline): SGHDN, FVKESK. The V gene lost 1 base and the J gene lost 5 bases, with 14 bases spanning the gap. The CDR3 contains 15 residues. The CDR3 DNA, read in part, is TGTGCCAGCAGCCAAGTATCAGGGGCGAATACTGAA. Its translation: CASSQVSGANTE. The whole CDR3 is CASSQVSGANTEAFF.

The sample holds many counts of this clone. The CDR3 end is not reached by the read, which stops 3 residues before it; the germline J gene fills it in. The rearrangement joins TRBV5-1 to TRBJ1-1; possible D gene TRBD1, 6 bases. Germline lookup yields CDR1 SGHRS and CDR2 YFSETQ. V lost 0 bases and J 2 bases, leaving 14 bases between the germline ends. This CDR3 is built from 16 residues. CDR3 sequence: CASSLGGGGGNTEAFF. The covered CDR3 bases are TGCGCCAGCAGCTTGGGAGGGGGAGGGGGAAACACTGAA.

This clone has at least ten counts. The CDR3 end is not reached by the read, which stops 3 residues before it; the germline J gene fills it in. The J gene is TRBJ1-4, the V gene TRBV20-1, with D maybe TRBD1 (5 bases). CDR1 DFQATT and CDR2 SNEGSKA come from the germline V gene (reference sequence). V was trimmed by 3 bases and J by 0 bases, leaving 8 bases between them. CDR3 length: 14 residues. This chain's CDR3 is CSARQGATNEKLFF. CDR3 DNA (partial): TGCAGTGCTAGGCAGGGAGCAACTAATGAAAAA.

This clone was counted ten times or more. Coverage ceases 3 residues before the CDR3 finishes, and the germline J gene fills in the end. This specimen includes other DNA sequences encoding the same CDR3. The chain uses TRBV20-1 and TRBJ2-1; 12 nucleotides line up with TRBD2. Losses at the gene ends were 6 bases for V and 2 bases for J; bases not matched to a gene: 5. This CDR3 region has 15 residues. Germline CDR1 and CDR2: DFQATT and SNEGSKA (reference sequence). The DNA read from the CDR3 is TGCAGTGCCGGACTAGCGGGACGGACCTACAATGAG. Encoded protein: CSAGLAGRTYNE. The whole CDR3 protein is CSAGLAGRTYNEQFF.

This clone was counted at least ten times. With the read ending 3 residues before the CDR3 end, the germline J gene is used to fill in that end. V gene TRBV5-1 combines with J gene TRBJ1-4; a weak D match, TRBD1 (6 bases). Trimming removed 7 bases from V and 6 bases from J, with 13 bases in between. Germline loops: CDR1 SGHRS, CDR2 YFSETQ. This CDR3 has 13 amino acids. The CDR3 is CASSITGYEKLFF. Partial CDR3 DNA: TGCGCCAGCTCTATCACAGGGTATGAAAAA.

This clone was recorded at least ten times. The part of the CDR3 DNA that was read is TGCAGTCTCCGGCTAGCGGGAAGAGGGAGCACAGATACG. Amino acids: CSLRLAGRGSTDT. The full-length CDR3 reads as CSLRLAGRGSTDTQYF. The gene calls are TRBV20-1 and TRBJ2-3; 9 bases are shared with TRBD2. Read coverage stops 3 residues before the CDR3 terminus; the germline J gene supplies the remainder. The junction had 12 bases not matched to a gene; V was cut back by 8 bases and J by 0 bases. This CDR3 has 16 amino acids. The germline gives CDR1 DFQATT, CDR2 SNEGSKA (reference sequence).

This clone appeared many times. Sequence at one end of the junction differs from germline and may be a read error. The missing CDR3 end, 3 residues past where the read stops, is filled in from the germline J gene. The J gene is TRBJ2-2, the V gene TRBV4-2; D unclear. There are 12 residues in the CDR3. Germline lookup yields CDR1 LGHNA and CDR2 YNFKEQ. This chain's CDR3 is CASSHGFGELFF. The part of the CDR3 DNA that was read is TGCGCCAGCAGCCATGGCTTCGGGGAG.

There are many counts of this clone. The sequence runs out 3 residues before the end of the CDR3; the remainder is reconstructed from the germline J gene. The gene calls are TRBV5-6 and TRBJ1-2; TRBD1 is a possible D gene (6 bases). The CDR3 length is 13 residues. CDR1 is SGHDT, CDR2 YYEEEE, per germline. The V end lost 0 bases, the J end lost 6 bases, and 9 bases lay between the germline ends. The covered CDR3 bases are TGTGCCAGCAGCTTGGCAGGGGCTGATGGC. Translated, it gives CASSLAGADG. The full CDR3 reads CASSLAGADGYTF.

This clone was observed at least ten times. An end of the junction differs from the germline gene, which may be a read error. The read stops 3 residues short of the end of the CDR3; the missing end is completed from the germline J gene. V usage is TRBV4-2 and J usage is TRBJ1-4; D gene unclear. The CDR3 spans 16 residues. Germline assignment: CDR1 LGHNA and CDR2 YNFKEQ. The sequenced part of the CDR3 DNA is TGCGCCAGCAGCCAAGATTACGGACTGGGGTACGAAAAA. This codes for CASSQDYGLGYEK. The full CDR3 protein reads CASSQDYGLGYEKLFF.

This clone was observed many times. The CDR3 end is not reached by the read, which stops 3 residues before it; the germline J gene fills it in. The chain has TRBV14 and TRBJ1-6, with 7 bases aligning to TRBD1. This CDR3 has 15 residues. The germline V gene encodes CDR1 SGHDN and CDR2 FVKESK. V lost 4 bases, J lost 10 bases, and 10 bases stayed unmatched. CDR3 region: CASSRRQGGASPLHF. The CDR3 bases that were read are TGTGCCAGCAGCCGCCGACAGGGAGGTGCGTCACCC. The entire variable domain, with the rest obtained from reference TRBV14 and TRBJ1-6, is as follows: EAGVTQFPSHSVIEKGQTVTLRCDPISGHDNLYWYRRVMGKEIKFLLHFVKESKQDESGMPNNRFLAERTGGTYSTLKVQPAELEDSGVYFCASSRRQGGASPLHFGNGTRLTVT.

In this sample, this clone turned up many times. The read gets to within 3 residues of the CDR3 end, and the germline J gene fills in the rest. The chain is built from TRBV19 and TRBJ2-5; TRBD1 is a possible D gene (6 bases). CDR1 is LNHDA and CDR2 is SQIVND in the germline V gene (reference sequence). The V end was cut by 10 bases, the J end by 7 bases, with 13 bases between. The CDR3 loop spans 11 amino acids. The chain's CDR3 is CATTGYGTQYF. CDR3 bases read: TGTGCCACCACAGGGTACGGGACC.

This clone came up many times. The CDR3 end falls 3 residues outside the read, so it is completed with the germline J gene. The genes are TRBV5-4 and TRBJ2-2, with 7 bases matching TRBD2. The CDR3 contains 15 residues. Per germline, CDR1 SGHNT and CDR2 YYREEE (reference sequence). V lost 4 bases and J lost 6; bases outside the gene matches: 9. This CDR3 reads CASSPWGGLAGELFF. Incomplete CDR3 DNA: TGTGCCAGCAGCCCATGGGGGGGGTTGGCCGGGGAG.

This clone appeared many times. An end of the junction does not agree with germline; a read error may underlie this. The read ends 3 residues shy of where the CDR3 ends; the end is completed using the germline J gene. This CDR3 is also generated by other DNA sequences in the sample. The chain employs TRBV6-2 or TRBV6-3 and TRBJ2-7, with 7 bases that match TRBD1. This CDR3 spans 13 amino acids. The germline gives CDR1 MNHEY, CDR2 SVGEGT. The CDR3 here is CASSRDRVYEQYF. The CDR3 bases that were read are TGCGCCAGCAGCCGGGACAGAGTCTACGAG.

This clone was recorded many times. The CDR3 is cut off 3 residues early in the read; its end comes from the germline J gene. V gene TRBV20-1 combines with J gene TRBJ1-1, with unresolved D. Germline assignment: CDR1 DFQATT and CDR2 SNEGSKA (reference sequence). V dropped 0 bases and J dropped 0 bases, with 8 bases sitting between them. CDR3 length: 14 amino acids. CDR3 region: CSARDQGLNTEAFF. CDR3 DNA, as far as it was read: TGCAGTGCTAGAGATCAAGGGTTGAACACTGAA.

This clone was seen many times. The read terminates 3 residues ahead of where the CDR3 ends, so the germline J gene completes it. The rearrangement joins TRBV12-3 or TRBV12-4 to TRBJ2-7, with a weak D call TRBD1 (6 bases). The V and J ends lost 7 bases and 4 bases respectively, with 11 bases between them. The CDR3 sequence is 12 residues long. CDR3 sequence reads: CASTLGGYEQYF. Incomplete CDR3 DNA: TGTGCCAGCACCCTAGGGGGATACGAG.

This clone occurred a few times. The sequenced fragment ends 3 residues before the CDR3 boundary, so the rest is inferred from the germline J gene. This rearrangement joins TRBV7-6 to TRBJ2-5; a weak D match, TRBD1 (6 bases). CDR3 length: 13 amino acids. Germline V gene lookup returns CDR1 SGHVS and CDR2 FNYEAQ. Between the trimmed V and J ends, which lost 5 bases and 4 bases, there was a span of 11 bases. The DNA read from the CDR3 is TGTGCCAGCAGCCCACGGGACACAGAGACC. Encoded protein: CASSPRDTET. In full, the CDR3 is CASSPRDTETQYF. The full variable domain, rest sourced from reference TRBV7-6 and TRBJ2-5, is GAGVSQSPRYKVTKRGQDVALRCDPISGHVSLYWYRQALGQGPEFLTYFNYEAQQDKSGLPNDRFSAERPEGSISTLTIQRTEQRDSAMYRCASSPRDTETQYFGPGTRLLVL.

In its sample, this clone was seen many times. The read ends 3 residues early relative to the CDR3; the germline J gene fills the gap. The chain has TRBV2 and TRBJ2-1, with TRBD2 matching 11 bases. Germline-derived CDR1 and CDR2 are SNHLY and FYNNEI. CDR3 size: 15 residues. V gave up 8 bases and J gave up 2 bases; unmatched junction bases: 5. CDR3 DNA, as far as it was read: TGTGCCAGCGGGCTAGCGGGAGGCACCTACAATGAG. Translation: CASGLAGGTYNE. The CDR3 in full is CASGLAGGTYNEQFF.

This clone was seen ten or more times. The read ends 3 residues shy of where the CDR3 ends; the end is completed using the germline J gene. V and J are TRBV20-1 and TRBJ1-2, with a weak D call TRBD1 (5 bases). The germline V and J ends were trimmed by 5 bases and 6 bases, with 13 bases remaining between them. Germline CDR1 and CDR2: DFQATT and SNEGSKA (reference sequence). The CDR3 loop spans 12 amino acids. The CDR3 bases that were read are TGCAGTGCTGTCGGGGGGTTCAATGGC. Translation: CSAVGGFNG. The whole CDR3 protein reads CSAVGGFNGYTF.